This passage covers 22 T cell receptor beta chains from one sample sequenced in a study of T cells in Graves' hyperthyroidism and ophthalmopathy. Amplified regions were TCR beta CDR3 sequences from RNA transcripts. The HTBI primer set drove a first-round RT-PCR of the TCR CDR3. TCRdb re-derived calls from the multiplex PCR reads in MiXCR, one entry per CDR3 protein. The sample yields around 720,000 distinct CDR3 sequences, around a third seen once. The sample consisted of blood. The receptors were gathered from a middle-aged woman with Graves' hyperthyroidism.

The table lists this clonotype with many counts. The gene calls are TRBV12-3 or TRBV12-4 and TRBJ1-1; no definite D call. With 4 bases removed from V and 8 bases from J, the gap between germline ends came to 11 bases. There are 12 residues in the CDR3. CDR3 in DNA: TGTGCCAGCAGTTGGTCCCACGGGGAAGCTTTCTTT. This sequence encodes CASSWSHGEAFF.

Comments on this clonotype: This sequence may be a read error, since a much larger clone differs from it by one base. In DNA, the CDR3 is TGTGCCATCAGTGCCACAGGTGACCACTATAATTCACCCCTCCACTTT. This codes for CAISATGDHYNSPLHF. V is TRBV10-3 and J is TRBJ1-6, with D tentatively TRBD1 (5 bases). Germline V lookup: CDR1 ENHRY, CDR2 SYGVKD. V dropped 4 bases and J dropped 3 bases, with 13 bases sitting between them. The CDR3 extends over 16 amino acids.

This clonotype was seen at least ten times. J is TRBJ1-2 and V is TRBV29-1, with D perhaps matching TRBD1 (5 bases). Looked up from germline, CDR1 is SQVTM and CDR2 is ANQGSEA. This CDR3 has 12 amino acids. V shed 7 bases and J shed 6 bases, with 15 bases lying between them. DNA for the CDR3: TGCAGCGCCCTTGGGCAGGGAGATGGCTACACCTTC. Its translation: CSALGQGDGYTF.

This clonotype has at least ten counts. This chain links TRBV5-1 with TRBJ1-1, with 8 bases lining up with TRBD1. After removal of 7 bases from V and 6 bases from J, the junction contained 8 bases not matched to a gene. This CDR3 is 13 amino acids long. Germline V gives CDR1 SGHRS, CDR2 YFSETQ. DNA for the CDR3: TGCGCCAGCCATTTTGCGGACAGGGCTGAAGCTTTCTTT. This codes for CASHFADRAEAFF.

The sample holds many counts of this clonotype. The V and J genes are TRBV11-2 and TRBJ2-6, with D perhaps TRBD1 (5 bases). Trimming removed 7 bases at V and 2 bases at J, with 9 bases between. CDR1 and CDR2 from the germline V gene are SGHAT and FQNNGV. CDR3 length: 14 amino acids. The CDR3 DNA follows: TGTGCCAGCACCCCGACAGCTGGGGCCAACGTCCTGACTTTC. It yields the protein CASTPTAGANVLTF.

The genes are TRBV7-2 and TRBJ1-2; D is unresolved. This CDR3 comprises 15 residues. V was trimmed by 6 bases and J by 4 bases, leaving 18 bases between them. CDR1 is SGHTA and CDR2 is FQGNSA in the germline V gene. The CDR3 DNA is TGTGCCAGCAGTGCAACCCCGGATTTGGGCTATGGCTACACCTTC. Translating gives CASSATPDLGYGYTF.

This clonotype was counted only a few times. This chain's CDR3 is CSARDPGDQPQHF. The CDR3 DNA reads TGCAGTGCTAGAGATCCCGGGGACCAGCCCCAGCATTTT. This chain joins TRBV20-1 and TRBJ1-5; perhaps TRBD1 as D (5 bases). The CDR3 covers 13 residues. V shed 0 bases and J shed 7 bases, with 10 bases lying between them. Germline V gene data show CDR1 as DFQATT and CDR2 as SNEGSKA (reference sequence).

This chain connects TRBV4-3 to TRBJ2-7; 8 positions match TRBD2. Germline V CDR1 and CDR2: LGHNA, YSLEER. This CDR3 has 16 amino acids. V was pared by 0 bases and J by 4 bases, with 8 bases of the junction left unmatched. CDR3 in amino acids: CASSQDTGLAGYEQYF. The CDR3 DNA follows: TGCGCCAGCAGCCAAGATACGGGTCTAGCGGGTTACGAGCAGTACTTC.

The V gene is TRBV19, the J gene TRBJ1-2; D ambiguous. Trimming shortened V by 6 bases and J by 0 bases, and 20 bases separated the two germline ends. The CDR3 spans 17 residues. Germline CDR1 LNHDA, CDR2 SQIVND (reference sequence). Here the CDR3 reads CASSHSPRRFPNYGYTF. CDR3 nucleotides: TGTGCCAGTAGCCATAGCCCCCGCAGGTTTCCTAACTATGGCTACACCTTC.

About this clonotype: The junction departs from germline at one end; a sequencing error may be responsible. The chain carries TRBV10-3 and TRBJ1-1; D gene ambiguous. This CDR3 contains 15 residues. Germline V CDR1 and CDR2: ENHRY, SYGVKD. In nucleotides, the CDR3 is TGTGCCATCGGTGAGTCGGCGGGAAAGAACACTAAAGCTTTCTTT. Protein product: CAIGESAGKNTKAFF.

This clonotype was seen more than once but under ten times. The J gene is TRBJ2-3, the V gene TRBV25-1; TRBD2 might be the D (7 bases). The length of the CDR3 is 13 residues. The germline CDR1 and CDR2 sequences are MGHDK and SYGVNS. The V gene lost 8 bases and the J gene lost 9 bases, with 18 bases spanning the gap. The CDR3 sequence: CASRRRGGGTQYF. The CDR3 coding sequence is TGTGCCAGCCGACGACGGGGAGGGGGGACGCAGTATTTT.

This clonotype was recorded once. It is likely a read error, because the conserved phenylalanine at the end of the CDR3 is missing. This chain links TRBV6-6 with TRBJ1-6, with D possibly TRBD1 on 6 matching bases. The V end was cut by 7 bases, the J end by 5 bases, with 12 bases between. CDR3 length equals 14 residues. The germline V gene encodes CDR1 MNHNY and CDR2 SVGAGI (reference sequence). CDR3 sequence: CASTLQGDNSPLHL. The DNA for the CDR3 is TGTGCCAGCACCCTACAGGGTGATAATTCACCCCTCCACCTT.

The rearrangement joins TRBV11-2 to TRBJ2-7; 8 nucleotides agree with TRBD1. The CDR3 is made up of 14 amino acids. Germline values: CDR1 SGHAT, CDR2 FQNNGV. V trimming: 5 bases; J trimming: 3 bases; junction bases outside the gene matches: 6. In DNA, the CDR3 is TGTGCCAGCAGCCCCCGGACAGGGTACTACGAGCAGTACTTC. Translating it yields CASSPRTGYYEQYF.

A single count supports this clonotype. The chain has TRBV18 and TRBJ2-7; 10 bases are a match to TRBD1. Per the germline V gene, CDR1 is KGHSH and CDR2 is LQKENI. After removal of 3 bases from V and 2 bases from J, the junction contained 7 bases not matched to a gene. There are 16 residues in the CDR3. This chain's CDR3 is CASSPLATGGPYEQYF. CDR3 nucleotide sequence: TGTGCCAGCTCACCTCTCGCGACAGGGGGCCCCTACGAGCAGTACTTC.

With respect to this clonotype: A read error is likely, as this CDR3 ends without the conserved phenylalanine or tryptophan. It is unclear where the CDR3 begins or ends on the DNA, so no DNA is shown, and the CDR3 is as TCRdb lists it. V gene TRBV20-1 combines with J gene TRBJ1-3; the table's D call, TRBD1, has no DNA check behind it. The CDR3 is 8 residues long, ends included. The germline V gene has CDR1 DFQATT and CDR2 SNEGSKA (reference sequence). This chain's CDR3 is CSARVTGG.

This clonotype appeared a few times. The V gene is TRBV28, the J gene TRBJ1-2; D is ambiguous. CDR1 MDHEN and CDR2 SYDVKM come from the germline V gene. The CDR3 runs to 14 residues. Trimming took off 2 bases at V and 5 bases at J, with 12 bases between the two ends. The chain's CDR3 is CASSLEGLWYGYTF. Here the CDR3 DNA reads TGTGCCAGCAGTTTAGAGGGATTATGGTATGGCTACACCTTC.

This clonotype has only a few counts. This chain joins TRBV10-3 and TRBJ2-2; 11 positions match TRBD2. The CDR3 has 15 amino acids. J gave up 6 bases and V 2 bases, and 2 bases lay outside the gene matches. The germline V gene encodes CDR1 ENHRY and CDR2 SYGVKD. As DNA, the CDR3 is TGTGCCATCAGTGAGACTAGCGGGGGTTCCGGGGAGCTGTTTTTT. This encodes CAISETSGGSGELFF.

A few counts support this clonotype. The chain is built from TRBV30 and TRBJ2-5; D unclear. With 2 bases removed from V and 4 bases from J, the gap between germline ends came to 2 bases. The CDR3 runs 10 residues. In germline, CDR1 is GTSNPN, CDR2 SVGIG (reference sequence). CDR3 in DNA: TGTGCCTGGAGTACAGAGACCCAGTACTTC. It codes for CAWSTETQYF.

The table lists this clonotype with a few counts. The V gene is TRBV10-3, the J gene TRBJ2-5; TRBD2 aligns across 12 bases. The trim removed 10 bases at V and 3 bases at J, leaving 15 bases unmatched. The CDR3 has 17 amino acids. The V gene's germline CDR1 is ENHRY and CDR2 SYGVKD. CDR3 loop: CASSLLESSGGEETQYF. DNA for the CDR3: TGTGCCAGCAGCCTACTAGAATCTAGCGGGGGGGAAGAGACCCAGTACTTC.

This chain uses TRBV3-1 with TRBJ1-1, with D possibly matching TRBD1 (6 bases). CDR3 length: 15 residues. V was clipped by 3 bases and J by 1 base, with 12 bases between them. CDR1 and CDR2 (germline): LGHDT, YNNKEL (reference sequence). CDR3 amino acids: CASSHTGRGNTEAFF. CDR3 sequence (DNA): TGTGCCAGCAGCCATACAGGGCGGGGGAACACTGAAGCTTTCTTT.

The chain combines TRBV6-4 with TRBJ2-7; 7 bases fit TRBD2. CDR3 length: 14 residues. CDR1 is MRHNA and CDR2 is SNTAGT in the germline V gene. The V segment lost 2 bases and the J segment 3 bases; nucleotides outside the gene matches: 4. The CDR3 coding sequence is TGTGCCAGCAGTGACAGGACTAGAGGCTACGAGCAGTACTTC. This gives the protein CASSDRTRGYEQYF.

The chain links TRBV28 to TRBJ2-5; D is possibly TRBD1 (6 bases). Germline CDR1 MDHEN, CDR2 SYDVKM. The CDR3 loop spans 13 amino acids. The germline V and J ends were trimmed by 8 bases and 7 bases, with 17 bases remaining between them. The CDR3 nucleotides read TGTGCCAGCCGAACAGGGACCCTCGGGACCCAGTACTTC. Amino acids: CASRTGTLGTQYF. Filled out from reference TRBV28 and TRBJ2-5, the complete variable domain reads DVKVTQSSRYLVKRTGEKVFLECVQDMDHENMFWYRQDPGLGLRLIYFSYDVKMKEKGDIPEGYSVSREKKERFSLILESASTNQTSMYLCASRTGTLGTQYFGPGTRLLVL.